One sample yielded the 15 T cell receptor beta chains listed below, sequenced in a study of blood T cell repertoires in COVID-19. Only in-frame clones appear in the TCRdb table, and some are missing; sequencing was by immunoSEQ multiplex PCR. The sample lists a few hundred thousand clones; 90% were seen once. Sequencing was performed on peripheral blood. These receptors were collected from an older woman with COVID-19, enrolled during active disease.

V gene TRBV10-3 combines with J gene TRBJ1-5; 7 nucleotides match TRBD1. The V gene's germline CDR1 is ENHRY and CDR2 SYGVKD. CDR3 length equals 14 residues. Trimming at V came to 8 bases and at J to 2 bases, leaving 6 bases not matched to a gene. The CDR3 nucleotides read TGTGCCATCGGGACAGCTGCGGGCAATCAGCCCCAGCATTTT. Protein product: CAIGTAAGNQPQHF.

The genes are TRBV5-1 and TRBJ1-6; a weak D match, TRBD1 (5 bases). Between the trimmed V and J ends, which lost 4 bases and 6 bases, there was a span of 11 bases. This CDR3 region has 14 residues. Germline CDR1 and CDR2: SGHRS and YFSETQ. The CDR3 is CASSGGDRNSPLHF. The CDR3 DNA sequence: TGCGCCAGCAGCGGAGGGGATCGTAATTCACCCCTCCACTTT.

The rearrangement uses TRBV15 and TRBJ2-1, with 11 bases fitting TRBD1. The V and J ends lost 2 bases and 7 bases, in that order; junction bases with no gene match: 4. The germline V gene has CDR1 LNHNV and CDR2 YYDKDF (reference sequence). This CDR3 contains 15 residues. The CDR3 sequence is CATSRSRDRGNEQFF. CDR3 nucleotides: TGTGCCACCAGCAGATCCAGGGACAGGGGGAATGAGCAGTTCTTC. The full variable domain, rest sourced from reference TRBV15 and TRBJ2-1, is DAMVIQNPRYQVTQFGKPVTLSCSQTLNHNVMYWYQQKSSQAPKLLFHYYDKDFNNEADTPDNFQSRRPNTSFCFLDIRSPGLGDTAMYLCATSRSRDRGNEQFFGPGTRLTVL.

The gene calls are TRBV30 and TRBJ2-1; 9 bases are shared with TRBD2. Germline V CDR1 and CDR2: GTSNPN, SVGIG (reference sequence). This CDR3 region has 14 residues. V was pared by 3 bases and J by 4 bases, with 4 bases of the junction left unmatched. CDR3 in amino acids: CAWRTSGVYNEQFF. Written as DNA, the CDR3 is TGTGCCTGGAGGACTAGCGGAGTATACAATGAGCAGTTCTTC.

This chain uses TRBV4-3 with TRBJ2-1; 14 bases match TRBD2. Per germline, CDR1 LGHNA and CDR2 YSLEER. Losses at the gene ends were 7 bases for V and 2 bases for J; bases not matched to a gene: 7. This CDR3 contains 17 residues. The DNA for the CDR3 is TGCGCCAGCACTTGGGGACTAGCGGGAGATCCCTACAATGAGCAGTTCTTC. It yields the protein CASTWGLAGDPYNEQFF.

V usage is TRBV6-1 and J usage is TRBJ2-1; D gene unclear. This CDR3 has 12 residues. Germline V gene data show CDR1 as MNHNS and CDR2 as SASEGT. The V and J ends lost 3 bases and 7 bases respectively, with 7 bases between them. The CDR3 reads CASSDPRNEQFF. The DNA of the CDR3 is TGTGCCAGCAGTGACCCTCGGAATGAGCAGTTCTTC.

V usage is TRBV19 and J usage is TRBJ1-2; D is perhaps TRBD1 (6 bases). Trimming pared 6 bases from V and 2 bases from J, leaving 13 bases between. Germline V lookup: CDR1 LNHDA, CDR2 SQIVND (reference sequence). The CDR3 sequence is 14 residues long. As DNA, the CDR3 is TGTGCCAGTAGGACAGGCACCGCAAACTATGGCTACACCTTC. Protein product: CASRTGTANYGYTF. Together with reference TRBV19 and TRBJ1-2, the CDR3 gives the full variable domain: DGGITQSPKYLFRKEGQNVTLSCEQNLNHDAMYWYRQDPGQGLRLIYYSQIVNDFQKGDIAEGYSVSREKKESFPLTVTSAQKNPTAFYLCASRTGTANYGYTFGSGTRLTVV.

This clone was picked up one time. The J gene is TRBJ2-3, the V gene TRBV4-3, with 8 bases that match TRBD2. CDR1 LGHNA and CDR2 YSLEER come from the germline V gene. The V segment lost 5 bases and the J segment 0 bases; nucleotides outside the gene matches: 10. The CDR3 contains 17 residues. The CDR3 protein is CASSARRGGKSTDTQYF. CDR3 in DNA: TGCGCCAGCAGCGCCCGTCGGGGGGGGAAAAGCACAGATACGCAGTATTTT.

The chain couples TRBV6-6 to TRBJ2-7, with 10 bases that match TRBD2. V was pared by 6 bases and J by 5 bases, with 7 bases of the junction left unmatched. Germline V CDR1 and CDR2: MNHNY, SVGAGI (reference sequence). The CDR3 consists of 14 residues. DNA for the CDR3: TGTGCCAGCAGCCAGATAGCGGGGGGCCACGAGCAGTACTTC. Its protein product is CASSQIAGGHEQYF.

V gene TRBV19 combines with J gene TRBJ1-6; D is unclear. CDR1 and CDR2 (germline): LNHDA, SQIVND (reference sequence). The CDR3 is 15 amino acids. The V end lost 3 bases, the J end lost 1 base, and 7 bases lay between the germline ends. DNA for the CDR3: TGTGCCAGTAGTATCCGTATTTCCTATAATTCACCCCTCCACTTT. It is translated as CASSIRISYNSPLHF.

The chain combines TRBV25-1 with TRBJ1-6; TRBD1 aligns across 7 bases. The ends lost 4 bases at V and 6 bases at J; junction bases unmatched: 6. The CDR3 runs 15 residues. Per germline, CDR1 MGHDK and CDR2 SYGVNS. The CDR3 nucleotides are TGTGCCAGCAGTGCGCAGGGGGTAGGTAATTCACCCCTCCACTTT. Its translation: CASSAQGVGNSPLHF.

This chain uses TRBV7-9 with TRBJ1-6; D possibly corresponds to TRBD1 (5 bases). CDR3 length: 15 residues. Germline V CDR1 and CDR2: SEHNR, FQNEAQ (reference sequence). V dropped 8 bases and J dropped 2 bases, with 13 bases sitting between them. The DNA for the CDR3 is TGTGCCAGCGGCCCCCCGGGGGCCTATAATTCACCCCTCCACTTT. Protein sequence: CASGPPGAYNSPLHF.

The rearrangement links TRBV3-1 (or the pseudogene TRBV3-2) to TRBJ1-6; no reliable D call. Trimming pared 6 bases from V and 10 bases from J, leaving 10 bases between. Germline CDR1 is LGHDT and CDR2 is YNNKEL (reference sequence). CDR3 length: 12 residues. The CDR3: CASSSGSSPLHF. CDR3 bases: TGTGCCAGCAGTTCGGGGAGCTCACCCCTCCACTTT.

The rearrangement joins TRBV5-1 to TRBJ2-7; perhaps TRBD2 as D (7 bases). Germline-derived CDR1 and CDR2 are SGHRS and YFSETQ. The V and J ends lost 4 bases and 3 bases respectively, with 14 bases between them. CDR3 size: 14 residues. The CDR3 DNA follows: TGCGCCAGCAGCGGAGGGGGGGCCCGCTACGAGCAGTACTTC. Translation gives CASSGGGARYEQYF.

CDR3 in DNA: TGTGCCAGCAGGGCGACGGGACAGGGGAACACTGAAGCTTTCTTT. Its protein is CASRATGQGNTEAFF. This chain links TRBV2 with TRBJ1-1; TRBD1 matches at 9 bases. CDR1 is SNHLY and CDR2 is FYNNEI in the germline V gene. CDR3 length: 15 amino acids. The V segment lost 6 bases and the J segment 1 base; nucleotides outside the gene matches: 6.